This T cell receptor (beta chain) was sequenced in a study of control samples from healthy donors and cancer patients. Germline V CDR1 and CDR2: SGHAT, FQNNGV. Trimming left V 3 bases short and J 3 bases short, with 23 bases between. CDR3 length: 19 amino acids. Assay used: immunoSEQ multiplex PCR; TCRdb lists only in-frame clones, some missing. The data contain 100,000 to 150,000 clones, approximately 90% of them seen just once; the ten biggest clones take up roughly 8.8%. The rearrangement links TRBV11-2 to TRBJ2-2, with a possible D match to TRBD2 (6 bases). The origin of this receptor is a man younger than 35 in good health. The sample taken for sequencing was blood. CDR3 loop: CASSFLLARRGLYTGELFF. The CDR3 DNA follows: TGTGCCAGCAGCTTTCTTTTGGCTAGGCGGGGTTTGTACACCGGGGAGCTGTTTTTT. The whole variable domain, remainder taken from reference TRBV11-2 and TRBJ2-2, is EAGVAQSPRYKIIEKRQSVAFWCNPISGHATLYWYQQILGQGPKLLIQFQNNGVVDDSQLPKDRFSAERLKGVDSTLKIQPAKLEDSAVYLCASSFLLARRGLYTGELFFGEGSRLTVL.